A single sample is the source of the 20 T cell receptor beta chains below, sequenced in a study of Graves' ophthalmopathy and Graves' hyperthyroidism. RNA transcripts served as template for amplifying TCR beta CDR3 sequences. The workflow started with a first-round RT-PCR run with HTBI primers and then moved on to a second-round multiplex PCR. TCRdb fed the multiplex PCR reads into MiXCR, producing one record per CDR3 protein. The sample yields about 370,000 distinct CDR3 sequences, about a sixth seen once. Sequenced: peripheral blood. These TCRs come from an adult woman with stable Graves' hyperthyroidism.

The chain is built from TRBV6-1 and TRBJ2-7; 7 bases are shared with TRBD2. The CDR3 totals 13 residues. Germline V gene sequence: CDR1 MNHNS, CDR2 SASEGT. V dropped 9 bases and J dropped 7; count of bases not matched to a gene: 12. DNA for the CDR3: TGTGCCAGTAGAGGAGCGGGAAGCCTGGAGCAGTACTTC. As protein: CASRGAGSLEQYF.

Many counts were recorded for this clonotype. The chain is built from TRBV4-2 and TRBJ1-3; 10 bases agree with TRBD1. Germline CDR1 is LGHNA and CDR2 is YNFKEQ. The CDR3 runs 17 residues. The J segment lost 3 bases and the V segment lost 4 bases, leaving 9 bases of the junction unmatched. As DNA, the CDR3 is TGTGCCAGCAGCCCCTACCGGGACAGGGGCTTTGGAAACACCATATATTTT. This encodes CASSPYRDRGFGNTIYF.

Worth noting for this clonotype: At one end, the junction sequence differs from germline, possibly due to a read error. This chain links TRBV4-1 with TRBJ2-7, with D perhaps TRBD1 or TRBD2 (5 bases each). The CDR3 covers 15 residues. Germline V CDR1 and CDR2: MGHRA, YSYEKL. In DNA, the CDR3 is TGCGCCAGCAGCCAAGGTTTGTCCGGGGCTAGAGAGCAATACTTC. Translated, it gives CASSQGLSGAREQYF.

This clonotype was counted many times. The chain recombines TRBV19 with TRBJ1-1, with a possible D match to TRBD1 (5 bases). Germline loops: CDR1 LNHDA, CDR2 SQIVND (reference sequence). V was clipped by 2 bases and J by 4 bases, with 8 bases between them. The CDR3 length is 13 residues. The CDR3 coding sequence is TGTGCCAGTAGTATAACGACAGCCACTGAAGCTTTCTTT. Its protein is CASSITTATEAFF.

In this sample, this clonotype turned up many times. J is TRBJ2-7 and V is TRBV12-3 or TRBV12-4; 13 bases line up with TRBD2. This CDR3 has 15 amino acids. V lost 7 bases to trimming and J lost 2 bases; unmatched junction nucleotides: 5. The DNA of the CDR3 is TGTGCCAGCAAAAAGGGACTAGCGGGGACCTACGAGCAGTACTTC. It codes for CASKKGLAGTYEQYF.

At least ten counts were recorded for this clonotype. This chain joins TRBV12-3 or TRBV12-4 and TRBJ2-2; D is unclear. CDR3 size: 16 residues. Trimming cost V 6 bases and J 0 bases, with 14 bases left between them. The CDR3 sequence: CASSFLTGANTGELFF. As DNA, the CDR3 is TGTGCCAGCAGCTTTCTTACTGGGGCGAACACCGGGGAGCTGTTTTTT.

The chain links TRBV28 to TRBJ2-4, with D possibly being TRBD2 (5 bases). V was cut by 3 bases and J by 4 bases, with 10 bases left in between. This CDR3 contains 14 residues. Per germline, CDR1 MDHEN and CDR2 SYDVKM. This CDR3 reads CASSLVSAKNIQYF. The CDR3 bases are TGTGCCAGCAGTTTGGTTAGCGCAAAAAACATTCAGTACTTC.

This clonotype was recorded many times. CDR3 DNA sequence: TGTGCCAGCAGCTTAGGGCCAGCGGGAGTTACCGGGGAGCTGTTTTTT. Its translation is CASSLGPAGVTGELFF. V is TRBV11-1 and J is TRBJ2-2; 8 bases are a match to TRBD2. The junction had 6 bases not matched to a gene; V was cut back by 1 base and J by 5 bases. CDR1 and CDR2 from the germline V gene are SGHAT and FQDESV (reference sequence). The CDR3 loop spans 16 amino acids.

This clonotype was detected many times. V is TRBV27 and J is TRBJ1-5, with 7 nucleotides matching TRBD1. The V gene's germline CDR1 is MNHEY and CDR2 SMNVEV (reference sequence). With V trimmed by 6 bases and J by 7 bases, 12 bases remained unmatched. The CDR3 extends over 15 amino acids. The CDR3 sequence: CASSRREGARQPQHF. CDR3 DNA: TGTGCCAGCAGCCGTAGAGAGGGGGCGCGGCAGCCCCAGCATTTT.

The genes are TRBV7-2 and TRBJ2-4; D is uncertain. Germline assignment: CDR1 SGHTA and CDR2 FQGNSA. V gave up 1 base and J gave up 3 bases, with 13 bases separating them. CDR3 length equals 16 residues. CDR3 bases: TGTGCCAGCAGCTTAGTAGGACCGGTAGGCAAAAACATTCAGTACTTC. It yields the protein CASSLVGPVGKNIQYF.

This clonotype was seen ten or more times. The V gene is TRBV28, the J gene TRBJ2-4; D possibly matches TRBD1 or TRBD2 (5 bases each). The CDR3 length is 17 residues. V gave up 3 bases and J gave up 0 bases, with 15 bases separating them. CDR1 is MDHEN and CDR2 is SYDVKM in the germline V gene. CDR3 DNA: TGTGCCAGCAGTTTCGAGCCGGGGCGTTTAGCCAAAAACATTCAGTACTTC. Protein sequence: CASSFEPGRLAKNIQYF. Full variable domain (missing parts from reference TRBV28 and TRBJ2-4): DVKVTQSSRYLVKRTGEKVFLECVQDMDHENMFWYRQDPGLGLRLIYFSYDVKMKEKGDIPEGYSVSREKKERFSLILESASTNQTSMYLCASSFEPGRLAKNIQYFGAGTRLSVL.

There are many counts of this clonotype. This chain connects TRBV28 to TRBJ2-7; 9 positions agree with TRBD2. Germline CDR1 MDHEN, CDR2 SYDVKM. This CDR3 spans 16 amino acids. After removal of 3 bases from V and 4 bases from J, the junction contained 10 bases not matched to a gene. CDR3 in DNA: TGTGCCAGCAGTTTGACGGCGGGAGGGCACGAATACGAGCAGTACTTC. This sequence encodes CASSLTAGGHEYEQYF.

This clonotype was detected many times. This chain uses TRBV27 with TRBJ2-2; 13 positions agree with TRBD2. The V gene end was trimmed by 6 bases and the J gene end by 6 bases; junction bases not matched to a gene: 4. Germline loops: CDR1 MNHEY, CDR2 SMNVEV (reference sequence). This CDR3 spans 15 amino acids. CDR3 in DNA: TGTGCCAGCAGCGAACTAGCGGGAGGGCCCGGGGAGCTGTTTTTT. As protein: CASSELAGGPGELFF.

This clonotype was observed many times. The rearrangement uses TRBV2 and TRBJ2-5; D may be TRBD2 (5 bases). Trimming removed 8 bases at V and 2 bases at J, with 18 bases between. CDR1 is SNHLY, CDR2 FYNNEI, per germline. This CDR3 comprises 15 residues. CDR3 amino acids: CASASRGRRQETQYF. The CDR3 coding sequence is TGTGCCAGCGCTTCCCGAGGGCGAAGGCAAGAGACCCAGTACTTC.

Ten or more counts support this clonotype. The rearrangement links TRBV12-3 or TRBV12-4 to TRBJ2-6; D remains ambiguous. V was clipped by 3 bases and J by 3 bases, with 0 bases between them. This CDR3 has 12 residues. The chain's CDR3 is CASSFGANVLTF. CDR3 bases: TGTGCCAGCAGTTTTGGGGCCAACGTCCTGACTTTC.

This clonotype was seen at least ten times. Here the CDR3 reads CASSSPGLWEAFF. DNA of the CDR3: TGTGCCAGCAGTTCCCCGGGACTTTGGGAAGCTTTCTTT. The rearrangement uses TRBV27 and TRBJ1-1; maybe TRBD1 (5 bases). Deletions cut 4 bases from V and 8 bases from J, with 14 bases between. The germline CDR1 and CDR2 sequences are MNHEY and SMNVEV (reference sequence). There are 13 residues in the CDR3.

This clonotype appeared many times. This chain joins TRBV20-1 and TRBJ1-5; D ambiguous. CDR1 is DFQATT and CDR2 is SNEGSKA in the germline V gene (reference sequence). V was pared by 3 bases and J by 1 base, with 7 bases between. The CDR3 has 13 residues. This CDR3 is CSASSRSNQPQHF. CDR3 DNA sequence: TGCAGTGCTAGCAGCCGCAGCAATCAGCCCCAGCATTTT.

The J gene is TRBJ2-1, the V gene TRBV20-1; D is possibly TRBD1 or TRBD2 (6 bases each). The V and J ends lost 3 bases and 4 bases respectively, with 22 bases between them. This CDR3 has 17 amino acids. CDR1 DFQATT and CDR2 SNEGSKA come from the germline V gene (reference sequence). CDR3 sequence: CSASSYIGGPGYNEQFF. The CDR3 DNA reads TGCAGTGCTAGTTCCTATATCGGGGGCCCGGGATACAATGAGCAGTTCTTC.

This clonotype was observed a handful of times. The J gene is TRBJ1-2, the V gene TRBV7-9; 12 nucleotides agree with TRBD1. This CDR3 contains 15 residues. Germline CDR1 is SEHNR and CDR2 is FQNEAQ (reference sequence). V lost 7 bases to trimming and J lost 4 bases; unmatched junction nucleotides: 7. CDR3 DNA: TGTGCCAGCACCCCGGGGACAGGGGGCGCCTATGGCTACACCTTC. This translates into CASTPGTGGAYGYTF.

In its sample, this clonotype was seen many times. This chain links TRBV28 with TRBJ1-5, with 8 bases matching TRBD1. V was pared by 2 bases and J by 6 bases, with 9 bases of the junction left unmatched. The CDR3 consists of 16 residues. The V gene's germline CDR1 is MDHEN and CDR2 SYDVKM. Here the CDR3 DNA reads TGTGCCAGCAGTTTAAATCTGCAGGGGGCATCTCAGCCCCAGCATTTT. As protein: CASSLNLQGASQPQHF. Drawing the rest from reference TRBV28 and TRBJ1-5, the complete variable domain is DVKVTQSSRYLVKRTGEKVFLECVQDMDHENMFWYRQDPGLGLRLIYFSYDVKMKEKGDIPEGYSVSREKKERFSLILESASTNQTSMYLCASSLNLQGASQPQHFGDGTRLSIL.